The source of this TCR beta chain is a study of T cells in Graves' hyperthyroidism and ophthalmopathy. At the level of the study: Peripheral blood was acquired at first diagnosis, ahead of any therapy whatsoever.

The V end lost 1 base, the J end lost 4 bases, and 7 bases lay between the germline ends. CDR1 and CDR2 from the germline V gene are MNHNS and SASEGT. This CDR3 has 14 amino acids. Remarks on this clonotype: Its antigen is currently unknown.

Study outcomes and limitations: Onset of ophthalmopathy came a median 6.5 months after the model predicted it. Ophthalmopathy was told apart from stable hyperthyroidism by a 13 V-J model.

TCR beta CDR3 sequences were amplified from RNA transcripts. HTBI primers were employed in a first-round RT-PCR of the TCR CDR3. Each CDR3 protein gets one entry after TCRdb re-called the multiplex PCR reads with MiXCR. The sample shows 300,000 to 450,000 distinct CDR3 sequences, roughly 25% of them seen only once. Diagnostic assessment was based on clinical symptoms, serum thyroxine and TRAb, thyroid ultrasound and orbital computed tomography. The chain carries TRBV6-1 and TRBJ1-4; D is possibly TRBD1 (6 bases). The source material was blood. This TCR derives from a man aged 50-59 years with Graves' hyperthyroidism. The CDR3 DNA reads as TGTGCCAGCAGTGAAGGGACAGATAATGAAAAACTGTTTTTT. Protein sequence: CASSEGTDNEKLFF.